The 21 T cell receptor beta chains reported below all come from one sample, sequenced in a study of shared T cell receptors in the human thymus. The assay was immunoSEQ multiplex PCR, and TCRdb's table has in-frame clones only and misses some. The sample includes 650,000 to 950,000 clones, approximately 83% seen only once; the top ten take roughly 0.01%. These same data were also listed under a study on human thymus T cells.

Sequenced material: thymocytes. Every receptor here comes from a girl in the first two years of life with a congenital heart defect.

The rearrangement links TRBV10-2 to TRBJ1-5; 7 bases agree with TRBD1. Germline CDR1 is WSHSY and CDR2 is SAAADI. Unmatched junction bases numbered 18, after V lost 10 bases and J lost 0 bases. This CDR3 is built from 18 residues. In DNA, the CDR3 is TGCGCCACCACAGCTCGGGACAGAAAGGGAGATAGCAATCAGCCCCAGCATTTT. Protein: CATTARDRKGDSNQPQHF.

CDR3 nucleotide sequence: TGTGCCAGCAGCTCACGAACGCCGGGACAGAGCTTAGACTCTGGAAACACCATATATTTT. It yields the protein CASSSRTPGQSLDSGNTIYF. The J gene is TRBJ1-3, the V gene TRBV14, with 7 bases that match TRBD1. The ends lost 5 bases at V and 0 bases at J; junction bases unmatched: 19. Germline values: CDR1 SGHDN, CDR2 FVKESK. The CDR3 is 20 amino acids.

The chain recombines TRBV11-3 with TRBJ2-7; D remains unclear. This CDR3 region has 12 residues. V dropped 5 bases and J dropped 5 bases, with 10 bases sitting between them. CDR1 SGHNT and CDR2 YENEEA come from the germline V gene. CDR3 sequence: CASSQTRDEQYF. CDR3 in DNA: TGTGCCAGCAGCCAGACCCGGGACGAGCAGTACTTC.

This chain connects TRBV2 to TRBJ1-5, with D unclear. CDR1 SNHLY and CDR2 FYNNEI come from the germline V gene. Trimming left V 5 bases short and J 0 bases short, with 14 bases between. The CDR3 consists of 16 residues. Here the CDR3 DNA reads TGTGCCAGCAGTAAAGAAGACATTTATAGCAATCAGCCCCAGCATTTT. Protein product: CASSKEDIYSNQPQHF.

The chain recombines TRBV9 with TRBJ1-4; D perhaps matches TRBD1 (6 bases). The CDR3 is 14 residues long. CDR1 is SGDLS, CDR2 YYNGEE, per germline. V dropped 4 bases and J dropped 6 bases, with 13 bases sitting between them. The CDR3 coding sequence is TGTGCCAGCAGCAGAGGCGGGGGCGATGAAAAACTGTTTTTT. It codes for CASSRGGGDEKLFF.

V gene TRBV10-3 combines with J gene TRBJ1-6, with 7 bases that match TRBD1. After removal of 6 bases from V and 5 bases from J, the junction contained 4 bases not matched to a gene. CDR1 and CDR2 from the germline V gene are ENHRY and SYGVKD. The CDR3 length is 14 residues. In DNA form, the CDR3 reads TGTGCCATCAGCGATGGACAGGATAATTCACCCCTCCACTTT. It encodes CAISDGQDNSPLHF.

This chain links TRBV2 with TRBJ1-5, with D possibly being TRBD1 (5 bases). Germline lookup yields CDR1 SNHLY and CDR2 FYNNEI. The CDR3 loop spans 16 amino acids. V shed 1 base and J shed 0 bases, with 10 bases lying between them. The CDR3 DNA is TGTGCCAGCAGTGAAGGGACAATCTATAGCAATCAGCCCCAGCATTTT. Translation gives CASSEGTIYSNQPQHF.

V is TRBV6-6 and J is TRBJ1-1; D may be TRBD1 (6 bases). This CDR3 is 16 amino acids long. Trimming pared 5 bases from V and 10 bases from J, leaving 26 bases between. The germline V gene encodes CDR1 MNHNY and CDR2 SVGAGI (reference sequence). The CDR3 region is CASSPRRTGQTGGAFF. CDR3 coding DNA: TGTGCCAGCAGTCCCCGGCGCACAGGGCAAACGGGAGGAGCTTTCTTT.

V usage is TRBV11-3 and J usage is TRBJ2-3; 8 bases map to TRBD2. The length of the CDR3 is 16 residues. With V trimmed by 1 base and J by 2 bases, 5 bases remained unmatched. Per germline, CDR1 SGHNT and CDR2 YENEEA. The CDR3, as DNA: TGTGCCAGCAGCTTAGGCGTTAGCGGGGTCACAGATACGCAGTATTTT. Translated, it gives CASSLGVSGVTDTQYF.

The genes are TRBV25-1 and TRBJ2-2, with TRBD1 matching over 8 bases. The length of the CDR3 is 14 residues. Trimming took 4 bases from V and 3 from J; bases not matched to a gene: 1. Looked up from germline, CDR1 is MGHDK and CDR2 is SYGVNS. The CDR3 protein is CASSGTGYTGELFF. CDR3 nucleotides: TGTGCCAGCAGTGGGACAGGGTACACCGGGGAGCTGTTTTTT.

The chain combines TRBV2 with TRBJ1-1; 9 positions match TRBD1. With V trimmed by 11 bases and J by 5 bases, 6 bases remained unmatched. The CDR3 length is 12 residues. The germline V gene has CDR1 SNHLY and CDR2 FYNNEI. DNA for the CDR3: TGTGCCGGGAACAGGGGGCGGACTGAAGCTTTCTTT. Translated, it gives CAGNRGRTEAFF.

Only a few counts were recorded for this clone. This rearrangement joins TRBV9 to TRBJ1-3; D perhaps matches TRBD1 (5 bases). The germline V gene encodes CDR1 SGDLS and CDR2 YYNGEE. Trimming pared 0 bases from V and 3 bases from J, leaving 16 bases between. The CDR3 loop spans 17 amino acids. CDR3 DNA: TGTGCCAGCAGCGTAGGGTGTAGGGGAGGAGGTGGAAACACCATATATTTT. Translated: CASSVGCRGGGGNTIYF.

The V and J genes are TRBV15 and TRBJ1-2; no clear D gene. In germline, CDR1 is LNHNV, CDR2 YYDKDF (reference sequence). Trimming removed 2 bases at V and 0 bases at J, with 13 bases between. This CDR3 is built from 16 residues. CDR3 protein: CATSRITRDANYGYTF. CDR3 coding DNA: TGTGCCACCAGCAGAATTACACGGGATGCTAACTATGGCTACACCTTC. The full variable domain, completed using reference TRBV15 and TRBJ1-2, is DAMVIQNPRYQVTQFGKPVTLSCSQTLNHNVMYWYQQKSSQAPKLLFHYYDKDFNNEADTPDNFQSRRPNTSFCFLDIRSPGLGDTAMYLCATSRITRDANYGYTFGSGTRLTVV.

This clone showed up just once. The chain recombines TRBV27 with TRBJ1-1, with a possible D match to TRBD1 (6 bases). Trimming left V 4 bases short and J 12 bases short, with 18 bases between. CDR3 length equals 13 residues. The germline gives CDR1 MNHEY, CDR2 SMNVEV (reference sequence). For the CDR3, the DNA is TGTGCCAGCAGTTATACAGGGAGGGGCGAAACTTTCTTT. Translation: CASSYTGRGETFF.

V and J are TRBV6-6 and TRBJ1-2; possible D gene TRBD1, 6 bases. CDR3 size: 15 residues. Germline CDR1 and CDR2: MNHNY and SVGAGI (reference sequence). V dropped 3 bases and J dropped 6 bases, with 17 bases sitting between them. The CDR3 here is CASSYPALGGDGYTF. The CDR3 DNA sequence: TGTGCCAGCAGTTATCCCGCCTTAGGGGGTGATGGCTACACCTTC.

The chain joins TRBV23-1 to TRBJ1-1; no reliable D call. TRBV23-1 belongs to the ORF category, with a function that is uncertain. The CDR3 extends over 16 amino acids. With 3 bases removed from V and 2 bases from J, the gap between germline ends came to 16 bases. This CDR3 is CASSQAGVSQNTEAFF. In nucleotides, the CDR3 is TGCGCCAGCAGTCAGGCCGGGGTTTCTCAAAACACTGAAGCTTTCTTT.

The chain combines TRBV4-3 with TRBJ1-2; D gene unclear. V lost 0 bases and J 4 bases, leaving 12 bases between the germline ends. CDR3 size: 15 residues. Germline V gene data show CDR1 as LGHNA and CDR2 as YSLEER. The CDR3 spells CASSQDRGNGYGYTF. CDR3 in DNA: TGCGCCAGCAGCCAAGATCGAGGCAACGGCTATGGCTACACCTTC.

The chain is built from TRBV28 and TRBJ2-2, with a tentative D call TRBD1 (6 bases). This CDR3 contains 16 residues. V gave up 1 base and J gave up 3 bases, with 12 bases separating them. Germline V CDR1 and CDR2: MDHEN, SYDVKM. CDR3: CASSLYSGADTGELFF. For the CDR3, the DNA is TGTGCCAGCAGTTTATATTCAGGGGCGGACACCGGGGAGCTGTTTTTT.

V is TRBV5-1 and J is TRBJ2-1; D is uncertain. The V gene lost 2 bases and the J gene lost 7 bases, with 4 bases spanning the gap. This CDR3 is 11 amino acids long. Germline V CDR1 and CDR2: SGHRS, YFSETQ. CDR3 amino acids: CASSFQNEQFF. For the CDR3, the DNA is TGCGCCAGCAGCTTCCAAAATGAGCAGTTCTTC.

Turning to this clone: The sample carries other DNA sequences with the same CDR3. The rearrangement links TRBV4-1 to TRBJ1-1; no reliable D call. Germline V CDR1 and CDR2: MGHRA, YSYEKL. V shed 1 base and J shed 1 base, with 4 bases lying between them. The CDR3 sequence is 13 residues long. CDR3 amino acids: CASSQAGNTEAFF. The CDR3 DNA follows: TGCGCCAGCAGCCAAGCAGGGAACACTGAAGCTTTCTTT.

The rearrangement joins TRBV2 to TRBJ2-7; TRBD1 agrees at 10 bases. There are 16 residues in the CDR3. V shed 1 base, J shed 4 bases, and the junction held 7 bases outside the gene matches. Germline V CDR1 and CDR2: SNHLY, FYNNEI. In nucleotides, the CDR3 is TGTGCCAGCAGTGAAGGGGGGACAGGGGTAGGGTACGAGCAGTACTTC. Translation: CASSEGGTGVGYEQYF.